The 5 T cell receptor beta chains presented below share a single source sample, sequenced in a study of blood T cell repertoires in COVID-19. The protocol was immunoSEQ multiplex PCR, while the TCRdb copy is restricted to in-frame clones and leaves out a portion. The sample has about 96,000 clones, approximately 84% seen once; the top ten hold 15% to 20%. Sequences were obtained from peripheral blood. The receptors originated from a woman aged 60-75 years with acute or convalescent COVID-19.

This chain uses TRBV5-6 with TRBJ2-7; D perhaps matches TRBD1 (6 bases). This CDR3 region has 17 residues. Germline lookup yields CDR1 SGHDT and CDR2 YYEEEE. Trimming left V 2 bases short and J 3 bases short, with 21 bases between. CDR3 coding DNA: TGTGCCAGCAGCTTTTTCAGGGGTGGTGGGCGCTACTACGAGCAGTACTTC. It specifies CASSFFRGGGRYYEQYF. The full variable domain, its missing parts supplied by reference TRBV5-6 and TRBJ2-7, is DAGVTQSPTHLIKTRGQQVTLRCSPKSGHDTVSWYQQALGQGPQFIFQYYEEEERQRGNFPDRFSGHQFPNYSSELNVNALLLGDSALYLCASSFFRGGGRYYEQYFGPGTRLTVT.

The chain recombines TRBV19 with TRBJ1-5; 7 positions agree with TRBD1. V was pared by 8 bases and J by 0 bases, with 7 bases of the junction left unmatched. Per germline, CDR1 LNHDA and CDR2 SQIVND (reference sequence). This CDR3 contains 15 residues. The CDR3 protein is CASGTALYSNQPQHF. The CDR3 DNA sequence: TGTGCCAGTGGGACAGCCCTTTATAGCAATCAGCCCCAGCATTTT.

This sequence joins TRBV2 and TRBJ2-2; 10 bases align to TRBD2. CDR1 and CDR2 (germline): SNHLY, FYNNEI. V lost 5 bases, J lost 2 bases, and 5 bases stayed unmatched. The CDR3 extends over 16 amino acids. CDR3 residues: CASSYRLAGNTGELFF. DNA for the CDR3: TGTGCCAGCAGTTACCGACTAGCGGGTAACACCGGGGAGCTGTTTTTT.

This rearrangement joins TRBV28 to TRBJ1-2, with 7 bases lining up with TRBD1. Per germline, CDR1 MDHEN and CDR2 SYDVKM. This CDR3 is 12 amino acids long. The trim removed 9 bases at V and 5 bases at J, leaving 6 bases unmatched. The CDR3 DNA sequence: TGTGCCAGTAACAGGGGATATTATGGCTACACCTTC. This codes for CASNRGYYGYTF.

The chain couples TRBV4-3 to TRBJ2-3, with 14 nucleotides matching TRBD2. The V gene end was trimmed by 4 bases and the J gene end by 5 bases; junction bases not matched to a gene: 2. The CDR3 contains 15 residues. Per germline, CDR1 LGHNA and CDR2 YSLEER. The CDR3 is CASSRGTSGGDTQYF. The CDR3, as DNA: TGCGCCAGCAGCCGCGGGACTAGCGGGGGAGATACGCAGTATTTT.